One and the same sample provided the 20 T cell receptor beta chains below, sequenced in a study of blood T cell repertoires in COVID-19. Here immunoSEQ multiplex PCR was the method, and the copy in TCRdb shows in-frame clones only, minus some. The sample includes about 80,000 clones, about 88% seen only once; the top ten take approximately 12%. Sequenced sample: peripheral blood. The receptors stem from an older man with active or convalescent COVID-19.

J is TRBJ1-3 and V is TRBV7-9; D is unclear. Trimming removed 5 bases from V and 1 base from J, with 15 bases in between. CDR3 length equals 16 residues. From germline, CDR1 is SEHNR and CDR2 FQNEAQ (reference sequence). The CDR3 reads CASSLTYRESGNTIYF. In DNA, the CDR3 is TGTGCCAGCAGCCTCACCTATAGGGAGTCTGGAAACACCATATATTTT.

This clone has just one count. J is TRBJ2-1 and V is TRBV2; tentative D call: TRBD1 (6 bases). CDR3 length: 14 residues. The germline gives CDR1 SNHLY, CDR2 FYNNEI. V was clipped by 6 bases and J by 5 bases, with 14 bases between them. The CDR3 here is CASRKTGPDNEQFF. The CDR3 coding sequence is TGTGCCAGCAGAAAGACAGGTCCTGACAATGAGCAGTTCTTC.

The chain joins TRBV11-2 to TRBJ2-3, with 7 bases fitting TRBD2. The J segment lost 2 bases and the V segment lost 5 bases, leaving 4 bases of the junction unmatched. Germline CDR1 and CDR2: SGHAT and FQNNGV. The CDR3 has 14 amino acids. This chain's CDR3 is CASSMGGYTDTQYF. In DNA form, the CDR3 reads TGTGCCAGCAGCATGGGGGGGTACACAGATACGCAGTATTTT.

This chain uses TRBV9 with TRBJ2-1; 9 positions match TRBD2. The germline CDR1 and CDR2 sequences are SGDLS and YYNGEE. This CDR3 has 16 residues. Trimming cost V 0 bases and J 6 bases; bases outside gene matches: 7. The CDR3 sequence is CASSVVPSGGSNEQFF. As DNA, the CDR3 is TGTGCCAGCAGCGTAGTACCCAGCGGGGGGAGCAATGAGCAGTTCTTC.

The chain joins TRBV15 to TRBJ1-2; 10 bases agree with TRBD1. J gave up 5 bases and V 0 bases, and 9 bases lay outside the gene matches. CDR1 is LNHNV and CDR2 is YYDKDF in the germline V gene (reference sequence). The CDR3 extends over 17 amino acids. The CDR3 nucleotides read TGTGCCACCAGCAGAGAGGGGGGACAGGGGACAAGTTATGGCTACACCTTC. This sequence encodes CATSREGGQGTSYGYTF.

V and J are TRBV9 and TRBJ1-2; D is unclear. Per the germline V gene, CDR1 is SGDLS and CDR2 is YYNGEE. Trimming shortened V by 4 bases and J by 2 bases, and 18 bases separated the two germline ends. The CDR3 consists of 16 residues. The CDR3 protein is CASSHSDGTANYGYTF. CDR3 DNA: TGTGCCAGCAGCCATTCAGACGGCACAGCCAACTATGGCTACACCTTC.

The CDR3: CASIKRDSVRTDTQYF. The DNA of the CDR3 is TGTGCCAGCATAAAGAGGGACAGCGTTCGCACAGATACGCAGTATTTT. This chain connects TRBV2 to TRBJ2-3; 7 nucleotides agree with TRBD1. Germline CDR1 SNHLY, CDR2 FYNNEI. V shed 7 bases and J 1 base; nucleotides not matched to a gene: 11. CDR3 length: 16 residues.

This chain connects TRBV9 to TRBJ1-6; D is undetermined. The CDR3 spans 17 residues. Trimming stripped 0 bases from V and 0 bases from J, with 10 bases between. Per germline, CDR1 SGDLS and CDR2 YYNGEE. The CDR3 loop is CASSVGFKSSYNSPLHF. DNA of the CDR3: TGTGCCAGCAGCGTAGGCTTTAAGAGCTCCTATAATTCACCCCTCCACTTT.

This clone was seen once. The V gene is TRBV5-1, the J gene TRBJ1-4; 7 bases align to TRBD1. Germline CDR1 reads SGHRS; CDR2 reads YFSETQ. With V trimmed by 3 bases and J by 1 base, 6 bases remained unmatched. This CDR3 is 16 amino acids long. CDR3 nucleotide sequence: TGCGCCAGCAGCTCCACAGGGGTGGGAACTAATGAAAAACTGTTTTTT. Its translation: CASSSTGVGTNEKLFF.

V gene TRBV19 combines with J gene TRBJ2-5; 9 nucleotides line up with TRBD2. Germline V CDR1 and CDR2: LNHDA, SQIVND (reference sequence). Trimming removed 3 bases from V and 5 bases from J; junction bases left unmatched: 7. This CDR3 has 15 residues. The CDR3 bases are TGTGCCAGTAGTATTAGCGGGGGACTGGGGGAGACCCAGTACTTC. Its translation: CASSISGGLGETQYF.

For this clone: Other DNA sequences in the sample encode the same CDR3. The chain recombines TRBV7-2 with TRBJ1-1; 7 nucleotides agree with TRBD1. The V gene end was trimmed by 5 bases and the J gene end by 2 bases; junction bases not matched to a gene: 5. CDR1 and CDR2 from the germline V gene are SGHTA and FQGNSA. This CDR3 comprises 14 residues. The CDR3 reads CASSPGTANTEAFF. The CDR3 coding sequence is TGTGCCAGCAGCCCAGGGACAGCAAACACTGAAGCTTTCTTT.

This chain connects TRBV5-4 to TRBJ1-1; tentative D call: TRBD1 (5 bases). CDR1 and CDR2 from the germline V gene are SGHNT and YYREEE (reference sequence). This CDR3 is built from 15 residues. V was shortened by 5 bases and J by 1 base, with 15 bases between the two germline ends. Here the CDR3 DNA reads TGTGCCAGCAGTCCGGGGGGGGATTGGAACACTGAAGCTTTCTTT. It is translated as CASSPGGDWNTEAFF.

The CDR3 coding sequence is TGTGCCAGCAGCCACCCCCCGGGGACAGGGCGGAACACTGAAGCTTTCTTT. Translated: CASSHPPGTGRNTEAFF. The chain joins TRBV9 to TRBJ1-1; 9 nucleotides align to TRBD1. Trimming removed 4 bases from V and 1 base from J; junction bases left unmatched: 11. The CDR3 runs 17 residues. Germline values: CDR1 SGDLS, CDR2 YYNGEE. The full variable domain, in which reference TRBV9 and TRBJ1-1 provide the parts outside the CDR3, is DSGVTQTPKHLITATGQRVTLRCSPRSGDLSVYWYQQSLDQGLQFLIQYYNGEERAKGNILERFSAQQFPDLHSELNLSSLELGDSALYFCASSHPPGTGRNTEAFFGQGTRLTVV.

This chain links TRBV15 with TRBJ1-6; 7 positions agree with TRBD1. The CDR3 covers 16 residues. The germline gives CDR1 LNHNV, CDR2 YYDKDF (reference sequence). Trimming took 0 bases from V and 7 from J; bases not matched to a gene: 6. CDR3 sequence reads: CATSRDPPGGNSPLHF. For the CDR3, the DNA is TGTGCCACCAGCAGAGACCCGCCAGGGGGAAATTCACCCCTCCACTTT.

The chain has TRBV6-6 and TRBJ1-6, with D tentatively TRBD1 (6 bases). The CDR3 has 14 residues. Trimming left V 5 bases short and J 3 bases short, with 8 bases between. Per germline, CDR1 MNHNY and CDR2 SVGAGI (reference sequence). In nucleotides, the CDR3 is TGTGCCAGCAGTGGACAGAACTATAATTCACCCCTCCACTTT. It codes for CASSGQNYNSPLHF.

The chain carries TRBV11-2 and TRBJ1-1, with D perhaps matching TRBD1 (5 bases). Germline lookup yields CDR1 SGHAT and CDR2 FQNNGV. The CDR3 runs 14 residues. Trimming shortened V by 1 base and J by 0 bases, and 6 bases separated the two germline ends. The CDR3: CASSLGQLNTEAFF. The DNA of the CDR3 is TGTGCCAGCAGCTTAGGACAGCTGAACACTGAAGCTTTCTTT. Combining the CDR3 with reference TRBV11-2 and TRBJ1-1 gives the whole variable domain EAGVAQSPRYKIIEKRQSVAFWCNPISGHATLYWYQQILGQGPKLLIQFQNNGVVDDSQLPKDRFSAERLKGVDSTLKIQPAKLEDSAVYLCASSLGQLNTEAFFGQGTRLTVV.

CDR3 sequence: CASSLGTGGSQHF. CDR3 DNA: TGTGCCAGCAGCTTGGGCACCGGGGGGTCCCAGCATTTT. The V gene is TRBV11-1, the J gene TRBJ1-5; D possibly corresponds to TRBD1 (5 bases). Germline CDR1 and CDR2: SGHAT and FQDESV (reference sequence). The CDR3 runs to 13 residues. V was cut by 3 bases and J by 11 bases, with 14 bases left in between. The variable domain in full, completed from reference TRBV11-1 and TRBJ1-5, reads EAEVAQSPRYKITEKSQAVAFWCDPISGHATLYWYRQILGQGPELLVQFQDESVVDDSQLPKDRFSAERLKGVDSTLKIQPAELGDSAMYLCASSLGTGGSQHFGDGTRLSIL.

This sequence joins TRBV4-3 and TRBJ2-1, with 12 bases lining up with TRBD2. CDR1 LGHNA and CDR2 YSLEER come from the germline V gene. With V trimmed by 0 bases and J by 8 bases, 11 bases remained unmatched. CDR3 length equals 18 residues. CDR3 in amino acids: CASSQDSGLAGGWDEQFF. CDR3 nucleotides: TGCGCCAGCAGCCAAGATAGTGGGCTAGCGGGGGGGTGGGATGAGCAGTTCTTC.

The chain has TRBV7-9 and TRBJ1-1, with no clear D. Deletions cut 3 bases from V and 6 bases from J, with 11 bases between. The CDR3 contains 13 residues. Germline CDR1 reads SEHNR; CDR2 reads FQNEAQ (reference sequence). The CDR3 nucleotides are TGTGCCAGCAGCTTCTGGCAGATCGCTGAAGCTTTCTTT. Its translation: CASSFWQIAEAFF.

The sample holds one count of this clone. The J gene is TRBJ2-1, the V gene TRBV5-1; perhaps TRBD2 as D (7 bases). V was trimmed by 7 bases and J by 13 bases, leaving 21 bases between them. CDR3 length: 13 residues. The germline gives CDR1 SGHRS, CDR2 YFSETQ. DNA of the CDR3: TGCGCCAGCTATGGCTTGGGGGGGGCCGGCCAGTTCTTC. Translation: CASYGLGGAGQFF.